Presented here are 21 T cell receptor beta chains from one specimen sequenced in a study of blood T cell repertoires in COVID-19. Only in-frame clones appear in the TCRdb table, and some are missing; sequencing was by immunoSEQ multiplex PCR. The sample has under 150,000 clones; approximately 84% are singletons. The sequencing sample was made of peripheral blood. The source of these receptors is a man between 40 and 49 years old with acute or convalescent COVID-19.

The J gene is TRBJ2-7, the V gene TRBV30, with D perhaps TRBD1 (6 bases). This CDR3 comprises 13 residues. Germline assignment: CDR1 GTSNPN and CDR2 SVGIG (reference sequence). The V end lost 2 bases, the J end lost 3 bases, and 11 bases lay between the germline ends. CDR3 residues: CAWSYGTFYEQYF. CDR3 bases: TGTGCCTGGAGTTACGGGACATTCTACGAGCAGTACTTC.

As for this clone: The same CDR3 also results from other DNA sequences found in this sample. J is TRBJ2-3 and V is TRBV18; no clear D. Germline V gene data show CDR1 as KGHSH and CDR2 as LQKENI. V gave up 2 bases and J gave up 6 bases, with 6 bases separating them. The CDR3 length is 12 residues. CDR3 nucleotides: TGTGCCAGCTCACCATCACGGGATACGCAGTATTTT. Protein sequence: CASSPSRDTQYF.

This chain uses TRBV3-1 (or the pseudogene TRBV3-2) with TRBJ1-1; D remains unclear. Trimming cost V 0 bases and J 5 bases, with 13 bases left between them. Germline loops: CDR1 LGHDT, CDR2 YNNKEL (reference sequence). CDR3 size: 15 residues. This chain's CDR3 is CASSQDRFIWTEAFF. CDR3 bases: TGTGCCAGCAGCCAAGACAGGTTCATTTGGACTGAAGCTTTCTTT.

The chain combines TRBV30 with TRBJ1-2, with TRBD1 matching 10 bases. Germline V gives CDR1 GTSNPN, CDR2 SVGIG (reference sequence). V lost 5 bases, J lost 5 bases, and 11 bases stayed unmatched. The CDR3 contains 15 residues. The CDR3 coding sequence is TGTGCCTGGTTCGGAAAGACAGGGGGCGCATATGGCTACACCTTC. Protein product: CAWFGKTGGAYGYTF.

The rearrangement joins TRBV18 to TRBJ2-1, with 8 bases identical to TRBD2. CDR1 and CDR2 (germline): KGHSH, LQKENI. Trimming took 2 bases from V and 6 from J; bases not matched to a gene: 6. The CDR3 covers 15 residues. The CDR3 sequence: CASSPVGLGSNEQFF. CDR3 DNA: TGTGCCAGCTCACCAGTGGGACTAGGGTCCAATGAGCAGTTCTTC.

The chain has TRBV24-1 and TRBJ1-2; no firm D call. The CDR3 totals 14 residues. V was trimmed by 3 bases and J by 0 bases, leaving 7 bases between them. CDR1 is KGHDR and CDR2 is SFDVKD in the germline V gene. Here the CDR3 reads CATSDPRTNYGYTF. Here the CDR3 DNA reads TGTGCCACCAGTGATCCCAGGACTAACTATGGCTACACCTTC.

The chain has TRBV7-3 and TRBJ1-1; D is possibly TRBD1 (5 bases). There are 15 residues in the CDR3. V gave up 0 bases and J gave up 2 bases, with 10 bases separating them. Germline V CDR1 and CDR2: SGHTA, FQGTGA. CDR3 DNA: TGTGCCAGCAGCTTAACGGGGGGGACTAACACTGAAGCTTTCTTT. It specifies CASSLTGGTNTEAFF.

V and J are TRBV28 and TRBJ2-7; 8 bases line up with TRBD2. Looked up from germline, CDR1 is MDHEN and CDR2 is SYDVKM. With 1 base clipped from V and 5 bases from J, the junction kept 7 bases outside the gene matches. There are 15 residues in the CDR3. The DNA for the CDR3 is TGTGCCAGCAGTTTATCTGCCGGGGGGGCCGACGAGCAGTACTTC. This sequence encodes CASSLSAGGADEQYF. The full variable domain, with the rest looked up from reference TRBV28 and TRBJ2-7, is DVKVTQSSRYLVKRTGEKVFLECVQDMDHENMFWYRQDPGLGLRLIYFSYDVKMKEKGDIPEGYSVSREKKERFSLILESASTNQTSMYLCASSLSAGGADEQYFGPGTRLTVT.

This CDR3 reads CASRDFGGKGSGDTQYF. CDR3 nucleotide sequence: TGTGCCAGCAGGGACTTCGGGGGTAAGGGGTCTGGAGATACGCAGTATTTT. This sequence joins TRBV7-9 and TRBJ2-3, with a possible D match to TRBD2 (6 bases). Trimming took 6 bases from V and 5 from J, leaving 24 bases between them. This CDR3 has 17 residues. Germline V gene lookup returns CDR1 SEHNR and CDR2 FQNEAQ (reference sequence).

The rearrangement joins TRBV2 to TRBJ2-5, with 10 bases lining up with TRBD2. Germline assignment: CDR1 SNHLY and CDR2 FYNNEI. The CDR3 has 13 amino acids. J was trimmed by 5 bases and V by 5 bases; bases with no gene match: 2. The CDR3 protein is CASSTSGAETQYF. The CDR3 DNA reads TGTGCCAGCAGTACTAGCGGGGCGGAGACCCAGTACTTC.

The chain uses TRBV11-3 and TRBJ1-5; D not resolved. The CDR3 has 15 residues. V was shortened by 3 bases and J by 2 bases, with 11 bases between the two germline ends. Germline lookup yields CDR1 SGHNT and CDR2 YENEEA. Here the CDR3 DNA reads TGTGCCAGCAGCTTCTCGTTTCAGTGCAATCAGCCCCAGCATTTT. Protein: CASSFSFQCNQPQHF.

V gene TRBV2 combines with J gene TRBJ1-5, with D perhaps TRBD1 (6 bases). This CDR3 spans 14 amino acids. Germline assignment: CDR1 SNHLY and CDR2 FYNNEI. V was trimmed by 7 bases and J by 9 bases, leaving 19 bases between them. The CDR3 region is CASTKAQGSPPQHF. CDR3 coding DNA: TGTGCCAGCACAAAGGCGCAGGGGTCCCCGCCCCAGCATTTT.

The chain employs TRBV19 and TRBJ2-3; TRBD2 aligns across 7 bases. CDR3 length: 14 residues. V lost 4 bases, J lost 8 bases, and 9 bases stayed unmatched. Germline lookup yields CDR1 LNHDA and CDR2 SQIVND (reference sequence). CDR3 in amino acids: CASSTREGFVTQYF. In DNA form, the CDR3 reads TGTGCCAGTAGTACTAGGGAGGGGTTTGTTACGCAGTATTTT.

The chain recombines TRBV2 with TRBJ1-5; D unclear. The V and J ends lost 7 bases and 6 bases respectively, with 16 bases between them. The V gene's germline CDR1 is SNHLY and CDR2 FYNNEI. The CDR3 is 14 amino acids. CDR3 DNA: TGTGCCAGCAACGGACTGCTAGAGGGTCAGCCCCAGCATTTT. Encoded protein: CASNGLLEGQPQHF.

The rearrangement links TRBV7-9 to TRBJ1-6; the D is unclear. The CDR3 extends over 13 amino acids. With 5 bases removed from V and 9 bases from J, the gap between germline ends came to 11 bases. Germline lookup yields CDR1 SEHNR and CDR2 FQNEAQ (reference sequence). CDR3 region: CASSPKPSSPLHF. The DNA for the CDR3 is TGTGCCAGCAGCCCCAAACCTAGTTCACCCCTCCACTTT.

This clone was observed a handful of times. This chain uses TRBV7-9 with TRBJ1-6, with TRBD1 matching 8 bases. Trimming cost V 5 bases and J 5 bases; bases outside gene matches: 8. The germline gives CDR1 SEHNR, CDR2 FQNEAQ (reference sequence). The CDR3 runs to 16 residues. CDR3 in DNA: TGTGCCAGCAGCCGGGACAGGTTTTGGGATAATTCACCCCTCCACTTT. It is translated as CASSRDRFWDNSPLHF. The whole variable domain, remainder taken from reference TRBV7-9 and TRBJ1-6, is DTGVSQNPRHKITKRGQNVTFRCDPISEHNRLYWYRQTLGQGPEFLTYFQNEAQLEKSRLLSDRFSAERPKGSFSTLEIQRTEQGDSAMYLCASSRDRFWDNSPLHFGNGTRLTVT.

Here the CDR3 reads CASSLTQGAYGYTF. Here the CDR3 DNA reads TGTGCCAGCAGCTTAACCCAGGGGGCGTATGGCTACACCTTC. The chain couples TRBV11-2 to TRBJ1-2, with 8 bases identical to TRBD1. The CDR3 runs 14 residues. V lost 2 bases to trimming and J lost 5 bases; unmatched junction nucleotides: 4. Germline CDR1 and CDR2: SGHAT and FQNNGV.

The gene calls are TRBV12-3 or TRBV12-4 and TRBJ2-1; D ambiguous. V was trimmed by 5 bases and J by 5 bases, leaving 7 bases between them. The CDR3 sequence is 12 residues long. The CDR3 DNA reads as TGTGCCAGCAGTCCCCTTGACAATGAGCAGTTCTTC. It specifies CASSPLDNEQFF.

The chain recombines TRBV5-4 with TRBJ2-7; 8 bases agree with TRBD2. CDR1 and CDR2 from the germline V gene are SGHNT and YYREEE (reference sequence). The junction had 4 bases not matched to a gene; V was cut back by 2 bases and J by 0 bases. This CDR3 comprises 15 residues. The CDR3 protein is CASSLAGADSYEQYF. The CDR3 DNA is TGTGCCAGCAGCTTAGCGGGGGCCGACTCCTACGAGCAGTACTTC.

The V and J genes are TRBV5-5 and TRBJ2-7, with 7 bases fitting TRBD1. Germline CDR1 reads SGHKS; CDR2 reads YYEKEE (reference sequence). With V trimmed by 5 bases and J by 4 bases, 12 bases remained unmatched. The CDR3 covers 15 residues. In nucleotides, the CDR3 is TGTGCCAGCAGTCGAGCCCCCGGGACAGAGTACGAGCAGTACTTC. Its protein is CASSRAPGTEYEQYF.

The chain combines TRBV7-2 with TRBJ2-7; maybe TRBD1 (6 bases). CDR3 length: 15 amino acids. Germline loops: CDR1 SGHTA, CDR2 FQGNSA. V was trimmed by 2 bases and J by 2 bases, leaving 13 bases between them. For the CDR3, the DNA is TGTGCCAGCAGCTTATGGGAAGGGGGAACCTACGAGCAGTACTTC. It yields the protein CASSLWEGGTYEQYF.